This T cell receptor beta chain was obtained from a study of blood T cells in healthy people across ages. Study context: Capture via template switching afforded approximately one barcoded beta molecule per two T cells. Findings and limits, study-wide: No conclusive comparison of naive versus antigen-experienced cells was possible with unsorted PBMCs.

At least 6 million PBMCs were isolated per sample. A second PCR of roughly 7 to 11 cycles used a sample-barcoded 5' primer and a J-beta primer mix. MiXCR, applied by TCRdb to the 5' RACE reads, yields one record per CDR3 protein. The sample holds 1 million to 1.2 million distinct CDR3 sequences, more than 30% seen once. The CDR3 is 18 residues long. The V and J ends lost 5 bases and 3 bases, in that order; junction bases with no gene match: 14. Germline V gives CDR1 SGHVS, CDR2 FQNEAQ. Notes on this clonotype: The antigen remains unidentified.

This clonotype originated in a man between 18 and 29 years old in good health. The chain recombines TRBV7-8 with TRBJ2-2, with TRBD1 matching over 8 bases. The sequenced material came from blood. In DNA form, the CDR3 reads TGTGCCAGCAGCCTCTTAGGTCGGCAGGGGGCATACACCGGGGAGCTGTTTTTT. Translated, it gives CASSLLGRQGAYTGELFF.